A single sample gave rise to the 11 T cell receptor beta chains below, sequenced in a study of beta chain features in type 1 diabetes. Reverse transcribing all isolated RNA meant expressed TCRB transcripts were sequenced. Profiled with immunoSEQ multiplex PCR; TCRdb holds only in-frame clones, not every one. The repertoire consists of around 58,000 clones, with around three fifths occurring once and the leading ten covering 2.2%. The sample comprised Tregs from blood. These receptors were taken from a woman aged 18-29 years in good health.

The rearrangement joins TRBV4-1 to TRBJ2-5; 8 bases are shared with TRBD1. Per the germline V gene, CDR1 is MGHRA and CDR2 is YSYEKL. V lost 1 base and J lost 3; bases outside the gene matches: 10. CDR3 length: 17 residues. CDR3 coding DNA: TGCGCCAGCAGCCAAGGCTATCGACAGGGGCTCGAAGAGACCCAGTACTTC. It codes for CASSQGYRQGLEETQYF.

V and J are TRBV6-1 and TRBJ2-1; 12 bases line up with TRBD2. V was clipped by 6 bases and J by 4 bases; unmatched bases: 4. There are 15 residues in the CDR3. From germline, CDR1 is MNHNS and CDR2 SASEGT. DNA of the CDR3: TGTGCCAGCAGGACCGGACTAGCGGGATACAATGAGCAGTTCTTC. Translating it yields CASRTGLAGYNEQFF.

The chain is built from TRBV18 and TRBJ2-6; D not resolved. The germline V and J ends were trimmed by 4 bases and 3 bases, with 4 bases remaining between them. This CDR3 is 13 amino acids long. Germline V gene sequence: CDR1 KGHSH, CDR2 LQKENI. CDR3: CASSQSGANVLTF. CDR3 nucleotide sequence: TGTGCCAGCTCACAGAGTGGGGCCAACGTCCTGACTTTC.

The CDR3 protein is CASSLVRGGADTQYF. Written as DNA, the CDR3 is TGTGCCAGCAGCCTGGTTCGGGGTGGGGCAGATACGCAGTATTTT. The chain combines TRBV7-2 with TRBJ2-3, with a possible D match to TRBD2 (5 bases). This CDR3 region has 15 residues. V lost 5 bases to trimming and J lost 4 bases, with 16 bases between them. CDR1 and CDR2 (germline): SGHTA, FQGNSA.

J is TRBJ1-1 and V is TRBV18; 8 positions agree with TRBD1. Germline loops: CDR1 KGHSH, CDR2 LQKENI. V gave up 4 bases and J gave up 4 bases; unmatched junction bases: 8. CDR3 length: 15 amino acids. The CDR3 spells CASSRRTGRVTEAFF. As DNA, the CDR3 is TGTGCCAGCTCACGCAGGACAGGGAGAGTCACTGAAGCTTTCTTT.

This clone came up once. The gene calls are TRBV6-1 and TRBJ1-1; unclear D gene. The V and J ends lost 2 bases and 4 bases respectively, with 5 bases between them. Per germline, CDR1 MNHNS and CDR2 SASEGT. The CDR3 covers 12 residues. CDR3 DNA: TGTGCCAGCAGTGAACAGGTCACTGAAGCTTTCTTT. It is translated as CASSEQVTEAFF.

This chain connects TRBV5-1 to TRBJ2-3; a possible D gene is TRBD2 (6 bases). V shed 5 bases and J shed 9 bases, with 19 bases lying between them. The germline gives CDR1 SGHRS, CDR2 YFSETQ. The CDR3 runs 14 residues. In nucleotides, the CDR3 is TGCGCCAGCAGAGGGTTGCGGGGCACGGGAACGCAGTATTTT. Its protein product is CASRGLRGTGTQYF.

V usage is TRBV7-3 and J usage is TRBJ2-1, with D perhaps matching TRBD2 (5 bases). Between the trimmed V and J ends, which lost 4 bases and 8 bases, there was a span of 12 bases. The CDR3 is made up of 13 amino acids. Per germline, CDR1 SGHTA and CDR2 FQGTGA. The CDR3 nucleotides are TGTGCCAGCAGCTCGGGAATCGAGGATGAGCAGTTCTTC. Protein product: CASSSGIEDEQFF.

The CDR3 region is CASSVRLWQGAGANVLTF. CDR3 sequence (DNA): TGTGCCAGCAGCGTTAGACTGTGGCAGGGGGCAGGGGCCAACGTCCTGACTTTC. The V gene is TRBV9, the J gene TRBJ2-6, with 8 bases that match TRBD1. Germline V CDR1 and CDR2: SGDLS, YYNGEE. With 2 bases clipped from V and 4 bases from J, the junction kept 11 bases outside the gene matches. CDR3 length: 18 residues.

CDR3 sequence (DNA): TGCGCCAGCAGCACGTCCCCGGGAGAGTCCTACAATGAGCAGTTCTTC. This encodes CASSTSPGESYNEQFF. The J gene is TRBJ2-1, the V gene TRBV5-1, with D perhaps matching TRBD2 (6 bases). V lost 4 bases to trimming and J lost 1 base, with 15 bases between them. The CDR3 runs 16 residues. Per the germline V gene, CDR1 is SGHRS and CDR2 is YFSETQ. The full variable domain, rest sourced from reference TRBV5-1 and TRBJ2-1, is KAGVTQTPRYLIKTRGQQVTLSCSPISGHRSVSWYQQTPGQGLQFLFEYFSETQRNKGNFPGRFSGRQFSNSRSEMNVSTLELGDSALYLCASSTSPGESYNEQFFGPGTRLTVL.

This clone has a single count. The rearrangement links TRBV5-1 to TRBJ2-3; TRBD2 might be the D (6 bases). The CDR3 contains 17 residues. V dropped 0 bases and J dropped 2 bases, with 16 bases sitting between them. Germline CDR1 reads SGHRS; CDR2 reads YFSETQ. The CDR3 reads CASSLAGGAYATDTQYF. DNA for the CDR3: TGCGCCAGCAGCTTGGCCGGCGGGGCGTATGCCACAGATACGCAGTATTTT.